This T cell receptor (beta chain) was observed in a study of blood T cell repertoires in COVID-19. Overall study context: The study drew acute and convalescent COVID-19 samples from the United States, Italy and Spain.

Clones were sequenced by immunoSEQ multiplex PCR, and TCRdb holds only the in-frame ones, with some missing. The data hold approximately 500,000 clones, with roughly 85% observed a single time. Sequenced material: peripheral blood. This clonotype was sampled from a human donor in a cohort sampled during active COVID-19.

CDR3 protein: CAISESNRGQLTEAFF. The CDR3 nucleotides are TGTGCCATCAGTGAGTCGAACAGGGGGCAATTAACTGAAGCTTTCTTT. This chain links TRBV10-3 with TRBJ1-1; 9 bases map to TRBD1. The V segment lost 0 bases and the J segment 5 bases; nucleotides outside the gene matches: 7. The germline V gene has CDR1 ENHRY and CDR2 SYGVKD. This CDR3 contains 16 residues.